The T cell receptor (beta chain) under discussion was sequenced for a study of T cell changes during pregnancy in multiple sclerosis. Repertoires were generated with immunoSEQ multiplex PCR, while TCRdb's copy carries only in-frame clones and drops some. There are 55,000 to 75,000 clones in the sample; approximately 89% occur only once, and approximately 1.5% lies in the top ten. The TCR comes from a female donor in good health, enrolled as a control in a pregnancy study. Sample: peripheral blood, taken in the third trimester of pregnancy.

This CDR3 is CAWVTGGRTEAFF. CDR3 bases: TGTGCCTGGGTAACAGGGGGGAGGACTGAAGCTTTCTTT. The chain links TRBV30 to TRBJ1-1, with 8 positions matching TRBD1. Germline-derived CDR1 and CDR2 are GTSNPN and SVGIG (reference sequence). The V gene end was trimmed by 5 bases and the J gene end by 5 bases; junction bases not matched to a gene: 7. The CDR3 has 13 residues.